Listed below are T cell receptor beta chains from one sample, sequenced in a study of blood T cell repertoires in COVID-19. The repertoire was sequenced with immunoSEQ multiplex PCR; TCRdb's copy has only in-frame clones and lacks some. The sample holds 99,000 or so clones, roughly 80% seen once. Sequenced: peripheral blood. Receptors were obtained from a woman between 65 and 79 years old with acute or convalescent COVID-19. The CDR3 runs from the conserved cysteine through the conserved F or W. Each record gives: J gene, clone size, D gene, V gene, CDR3 protein, CDR3 DNA. The D gene is left open where the match is weak. Size is omitted from some rows. Given values are once, few, many or a class for expanded clones.

>TRBJ1-2|few|TRBD1|TRBV30
CAWRASGTGNYGYTF
TGTGCCTGGAGGGCCTCCGGGACAGGGAACTATGGCTACACCTTC
>TRBJ2-5|.|.|TRBV5-4
CASSLMQGSGQTQYF
TGTGCCAGCAGCTTGATGCAGGGAAGTGGACAGACCCAGTACTTC
>TRBJ1-2|.|.|TRBV6-6
CASSQQADYGYTF
TGTGCCAGCAGTCAACAGGCGGACTATGGCTACACCTTC
>TRBJ2-7|.|.|TRBV4-1
CASSQTEESSYEQYF
TGCGCCAGCAGCCAGACCGAGGAGAGCTCCTACGAGCAGTACTTC
>TRBJ1-1|.|.|TRBV6-5
CASSPLDTWNTEAFF
TGTGCCAGCAGTCCTTTGGACACATGGAACACTGAAGCTTTCTTT
>TRBJ1-3|few|.|TRBV24-1
CATSDQGSGNTIYF
TGTGCCACCAGCGATCAGGGATCTGGAAACACCATATATTTT
>TRBJ2-1|.|.|TRBV19
CASSIGPGQVDEQFF
TGTGCCAGTAGTATAGGTCCAGGGCAGGTGGATGAGCAGTTCTTC
>TRBJ1-1|.|.|TRBV10-3
CAIRADGWGGTEAFF
TGTGCCATCAGGGCGGACGGGTGGGGGGGTACTGAAGCTTTCTTT
>TRBJ2-7|.|.|TRBV7-2
CASSLETLVSDEQYF
TGTGCCAGCAGCTTAGAAACCCTAGTCAGCGACGAGCAGTACTTC
>TRBJ1-1|few|.|TRBV5-6
CASRPMAPNTEAFF
TGTGCCAGCCGTCCGATGGCTCCGAACACTGAAGCTTTCTTT
>TRBJ2-7|.|.|TRBV11-2
CASSPLARVRTYEQYF
TGTGCCAGCAGCCCGTTAGCCCGGGTCCGAACCTACGAGCAGTACTTC
>TRBJ2-1|.|TRBD1|TRBV19
CASSIWRQGANEQFF
TGTGCCAGTAGTATATGGCGACAGGGAGCCAATGAGCAGTTCTTC
>TRBJ1-1|.|TRBD1|TRBV29-1
CSVTNRGYDTEAFF
TGCAGCGTCACCAACAGGGGGTACGACACTGAAGCTTTCTTT
>TRBJ2-3|.|.|TRBV10-2
CASSDQAYSDTQYF
TGCGCCAGCAGTGACCAGGCCTACTCAGATACGCAGTATTTT
>TRBJ1-1|.|TRBD1|TRBV28
CASSSGSGGRTEAFF
TGTGCCAGCAGTTCGGGGTCAGGGGGAAGGACTGAAGCTTTCTTT
>TRBJ1-5|.|.|TRBV5-6
CASSFRQTTPNQPQHF
TGTGCCAGCAGCTTTCGGCAGACTACCCCCAATCAGCCCCAGCATTTT
>TRBJ2-1|.|TRBD2|TRBV7-9
CASSRGLAGASSYNEQFF
TGTGCCAGCAGCCGCGGACTAGCGGGGGCCAGCTCCTACAATGAGCAGTTCTTC